Shown below are 26 T cell receptor beta chains from a single sample sequenced in a study of T cell responses to AZD1222 COVID-19 vaccine. Sequencing used immunoSEQ multiplex PCR; TCRdb keeps in-frame clones, though not all of them. The table records over 150,000 clones, just under 90% of them present only once. Sequencing used peripheral blood, obtained on day 0 of AZD1222 vaccination. The receptors stem from an adult in good health.

V usage is TRBV28 and J usage is TRBJ2-6; D gene uncertain. Germline assignment: CDR1 MDHEN and CDR2 SYDVKM. The ends were cut back, 4 bases at V and 0 bases at J, with 7 bases in the middle. The CDR3 is 15 residues long. The CDR3 nucleotides are TGTGCCAGCAGTTCTGGGTACTCTGGGGCCAACGTCCTGACTTTC. Amino acids: CASSSGYSGANVLTF.

The chain couples TRBV5-1 to TRBJ2-2, with a tentative D call TRBD2 (5 bases). The V end lost 0 bases, the J end lost 6 bases, and 15 bases lay between the germline ends. The CDR3 sequence is 16 residues long. Germline CDR1 reads SGHRS; CDR2 reads YFSETQ. CDR3 coding DNA: TGCGCCAGCAGCTTGGGCGCTGCTAGCTTTGCCGGGGAGCTGTTTTTT. Translated, it gives CASSLGAASFAGELFF.

The V call is TRBV6-2 or TRBV6-3, the J call TRBJ2-6; a possible D gene is TRBD1 (5 bases). The V end lost 6 bases, the J end lost 1 base, and 16 bases lay between the germline ends. This CDR3 spans 17 amino acids. Per germline, CDR1 MNHEY and CDR2 SVGEGT. CDR3 bases: TGTGCCAGCAGCAAGATGACAGTTAGTTCTGGGGCCAACGTCCTGACTTTC. It specifies CASSKMTVSSGANVLTF.

This clone has only one observation. The J gene is TRBJ2-6, the V gene TRBV19, with TRBD1 matching 10 bases. Germline V gene data show CDR1 as LNHDA and CDR2 as SQIVND (reference sequence). CDR3 length equals 18 residues. Trimming took 6 bases from V and 0 from J; bases not matched to a gene: 8. For the CDR3, the DNA is TGTGCCAGTAGCCAGGCGGGGACAGGGGACTCTGGGGCCAACGTCCTGACTTTC. It specifies CASSQAGTGDSGANVLTF.

The chain employs TRBV7-2 and TRBJ2-5, with 7 positions matching TRBD2. V lost 3 bases, J lost 2 bases, and 12 bases stayed unmatched. This CDR3 contains 17 residues. Germline CDR1 is SGHTA and CDR2 is FQGNSA. CDR3 sequence reads: CASSLLVRLAAQETQYF. As DNA, the CDR3 is TGTGCCAGCAGCTTGTTGGTCCGCCTAGCGGCACAAGAGACCCAGTACTTC.

This clone appeared a single time. The chain uses TRBV6-2 or TRBV6-3 and TRBJ2-7, with D unclear. Per the germline V gene, CDR1 is MNHEY and CDR2 is SVGEGT. V lost 2 bases to trimming and J lost 0 bases, with 11 bases between them. CDR3 length equals 15 residues. CDR3: CASSYGPESSYEQYF. DNA of the CDR3: TGTGCCAGCAGTTACGGACCCGAGAGCTCCTACGAGCAGTACTTC.

The CDR3 here is CASSATSGRGGGKTQYF. The DNA for the CDR3 is TGTGCCAGCAGCGCGACTAGCGGGAGAGGTGGGGGAAAGACCCAGTACTTC. This chain uses TRBV9 with TRBJ2-5; 12 nucleotides line up with TRBD2. Germline V gives CDR1 SGDLS, CDR2 YYNGEE. CDR3 length: 17 residues. The V gene end was trimmed by 3 bases and the J gene end by 6 bases; junction bases not matched to a gene: 12.

J is TRBJ1-1 and V is TRBV18; D not resolved. Trimming removed 3 bases from V and 12 bases from J, with 14 bases in between. The CDR3 totals 12 residues. From germline, CDR1 is KGHSH and CDR2 LQKENI. The CDR3 DNA is TGTGCCAGCTCACCGGAACAAGGCTTCACTTTCTTT. Its protein is CASSPEQGFTFF.

The chain joins TRBV19 to TRBJ2-7; the D is unclear. The germline CDR1 and CDR2 sequences are LNHDA and SQIVND (reference sequence). The CDR3 contains 12 residues. Between the trimmed V and J ends, which lost 6 bases and 7 bases, there was a span of 13 bases. CDR3 nucleotide sequence: TGTGCCAGTAGCGGCGCTCTATGGGAGCAGTACTTC. Translation: CASSGALWEQYF.

The chain employs TRBV24-1 and TRBJ1-2; tentative D call: TRBD1 (5 bases). Trimming pared 2 bases from V and 0 bases from J, leaving 9 bases between. Germline V gives CDR1 KGHDR, CDR2 SFDVKD. The CDR3 has 15 residues. For the CDR3, the DNA is TGTGCCACCAGTGATTCCGGGACGGCTAACTATGGCTACACCTTC. Translated: CATSDSGTANYGYTF.

This rearrangement joins TRBV3-1 (or the pseudogene TRBV3-2) to TRBJ1-6, with 9 bases fitting TRBD1. In germline, CDR1 is LGHDT, CDR2 YNNKEL (reference sequence). This CDR3 region has 15 residues. V was pared by 3 bases and J by 9 bases, with 6 bases of the junction left unmatched. This chain's CDR3 is CASSHRDRAFSPLHF. The CDR3 nucleotides read TGTGCCAGCAGCCACCGGGACAGGGCTTTTTCACCCCTCCACTTT.

This clone was found once. The gene calls are TRBV7-2 and TRBJ2-7; 7 bases are a match to TRBD1. V was clipped by 4 bases and J by 2 bases; unmatched bases: 2. CDR3 length: 13 residues. Germline V gene lookup returns CDR1 SGHTA and CDR2 FQGNSA. The CDR3 coding sequence is TGTGCCAGCAGCTGGGACAGAGCCTACGAGCAGTACTTC. Its translation is CASSWDRAYEQYF.

The V gene is TRBV7-8, the J gene TRBJ2-2; 8 bases line up with TRBD2. CDR3 length: 17 residues. CDR1 and CDR2 (germline): SGHVS, FQNEAQ. V was pared by 1 base and J by 2 bases, with 6 bases of the junction left unmatched. The DNA of the CDR3 is TGTGCCAGCAGCTTAGGTCGAAGCGGGAGAAACACCGGGGAGCTGTTTTTT. Translation gives CASSLGRSGRNTGELFF.

The V call is TRBV9, the J call TRBJ2-3; a weak D match, TRBD2 (5 bases). The CDR3 contains 15 residues. Germline CDR1 reads SGDLS; CDR2 reads YYNGEE. The V end was cut by 4 bases, the J end by 6 bases, with 18 bases between. In DNA form, the CDR3 reads TGTGCCAGCAGCTTACAGACTAAGTCGTCGGATACGCAGTATTTT. Amino acids: CASSLQTKSSDTQYF.

V gene TRBV3-1 (or the pseudogene TRBV3-2) combines with J gene TRBJ2-1; TRBD2 matches 7 bases. With V trimmed by 8 bases and J by 2 bases, 9 bases remained unmatched. CDR3 size: 15 residues. Germline loops: CDR1 LGHDT, CDR2 YNNKEL (reference sequence). The CDR3 region is CASGPWGGAYNEQFF. The CDR3 DNA reads as TGTGCCAGCGGGCCCTGGGGGGGGGCCTACAATGAGCAGTTCTTC.

The rearrangement joins TRBV7-2 to TRBJ1-5, with D possibly matching TRBD1 (5 bases). The CDR3 has 15 residues. Deletions cut 0 bases from V and 3 bases from J, with 9 bases between. Germline assignment: CDR1 SGHTA and CDR2 FQGNSA. CDR3 DNA: TGTGCCAGCAGCTTAGCGGGACTGGACAATCAGCCCCAGCATTTT. Its protein product is CASSLAGLDNQPQHF.

The V gene is TRBV6-6, the J gene TRBJ1-3, with a weak D call TRBD1 (6 bases). The germline V gene encodes CDR1 MNHNY and CDR2 SVGAGI (reference sequence). The length of the CDR3 is 14 residues. Trimming took off 6 bases at V and 0 bases at J, with 9 bases between the two ends. The CDR3 loop is CASSRQDSGNTIYF. The CDR3 DNA follows: TGTGCCAGCAGCAGACAGGACTCTGGAAACACCATATATTTT.

This clone was found once. The chain links TRBV12-3 or TRBV12-4 to TRBJ1-2; no clear D gene. CDR3 length: 13 amino acids. V was cut by 1 base and J by 6 bases, with 9 bases left in between. CDR3 sequence reads: CASSLGTVDGYTF. The CDR3 nucleotides are TGTGCCAGCAGTTTAGGGACGGTAGATGGCTACACCTTC.

The chain couples TRBV27 to TRBJ1-5, with D maybe TRBD1 (6 bases). V dropped 6 bases and J dropped 7 bases, with 16 bases sitting between them. The CDR3 has 14 residues. From germline, CDR1 is MNHEY and CDR2 SMNVEV (reference sequence). CDR3 DNA sequence: TGTGCCAGCAGGAGGACAGCCGGAGGCCAGCCCCAGCATTTT. It yields the protein CASRRTAGGQPQHF.

The genes are TRBV5-1 and TRBJ1-5, with D possibly matching TRBD1 (6 bases). The germline V gene encodes CDR1 SGHRS and CDR2 YFSETQ. The CDR3 length is 15 residues. The ends were cut back, 0 bases at V and 1 base at J, with 8 bases in the middle. In DNA form, the CDR3 reads TGCGCCAGCAGCTTGGTGGGGGCGAGCAATCAGCCCCAGCATTTT. Translation: CASSLVGASNQPQHF.

This rearrangement joins TRBV6-1 to TRBJ2-3, with 7 bases fitting TRBD2. This CDR3 has 17 residues. Germline V gene lookup returns CDR1 MNHNS and CDR2 SASEGT. V lost 3 bases to trimming and J lost 2 bases; unmatched junction nucleotides: 11. The DNA for the CDR3 is TGTGCCAGCAGTGAGGGGGGGGGAGCAGGCCCCACAGATACGCAGTATTTT. As protein: CASSEGGGAGPTDTQYF.

The rearrangement uses TRBV29-1 and TRBJ2-7; 9 nucleotides agree with TRBD1. The CDR3 covers 15 residues. Trimming cost V 0 bases and J 5 bases; bases outside gene matches: 8. CDR1 SQVTM and CDR2 ANQGSEA come from the germline V gene. The CDR3 bases are TGCAGCGTTGAAGACGTGGGACAGGGCATCAACGAGCAGTACTTC. Amino acids: CSVEDVGQGINEQYF.

The rearrangement joins TRBV28 to TRBJ1-6, with D unresolved. The CDR3 loop spans 16 amino acids. Per germline, CDR1 MDHEN and CDR2 SYDVKM. The V end lost 5 bases, the J end lost 0 bases, and 11 bases lay between the germline ends. The CDR3 DNA reads TGTGCCAGCAGTCAACCGAAGAGCTCCTATAATTCACCCCTCCACTTT. Translation gives CASSQPKSSYNSPLHF.

CDR3 in DNA: TGCGCCAGCAGCCATGGGGGGACTGAAAAACTGTTTTTT. It specifies CASSHGGTEKLFF. The chain uses TRBV4-1 and TRBJ1-4; TRBD1 might be the D (5 bases). Looked up from germline, CDR1 is MGHRA and CDR2 is YSYEKL. V was trimmed by 3 bases and J by 7 bases, leaving 9 bases between them. The CDR3 length is 13 residues.

V and J are TRBV27 and TRBJ2-7, with D hard to call. The V end lost 8 bases, the J end lost 2 bases, and 13 bases lay between the germline ends. Germline V gene lookup returns CDR1 MNHEY and CDR2 SMNVEV (reference sequence). This CDR3 contains 13 residues. The chain's CDR3 is CASSPTVTYEQYF. The CDR3 region has the DNA TGTGCCAGCTCCCCGACGGTGACCTACGAGCAGTACTTC.

This clone was found once. The chain has TRBV6-6 and TRBJ2-5; TRBD1 might be the D (6 bases). The CDR3 is 18 residues long. The V end was cut by 5 bases, the J end by 9 bases, with 31 bases between. Germline CDR1 and CDR2: MNHNY and SVGAGI (reference sequence). The CDR3 spells CASSPLRGTLDTKRPQYF. Written as DNA, the CDR3 is TGTGCCAGCAGTCCCCTTAGGGGGACCCTGGATACCAAGAGACCCCAGTACTTC.